The rows below give T cell receptor beta chains drawn from one sample of a study of blood T cell repertoires in COVID-19. Clones were sequenced by immunoSEQ multiplex PCR, and TCRdb holds only the in-frame ones, with some missing. The table lists fewer than 300,000 clones, 70% to 90% of them singletons, with 2.3% in the top ten. The source material was peripheral blood. Receptors originate from a woman between 45 and 65 years old with acute or convalescent COVID-19. CDR3s include the opening cysteine and the closing phenylalanine or tryptophan. Fields, in order: D gene, V gene, clone size, J gene, CDR3 DNA, CDR3 protein. The D gene is left open where the match is weak. Only some rows state a clone size, as once, few, many or a class for expanded clones.

>TRBD1|TRBV19|NA|TRBJ1-1
TGTGCCAGTAGTACCAACAGGGGTGAGCCCATCGGAGCTTTCTTT
CASSTNRGEPIGAFF
>NA|TRBV7-3|NA|TRBJ2-1
TGTGCCAGCAGCTTGGGCCTCAGGGCAGGGCGTCCGAATGAGCAGTTCTTC
CASSLGLRAGRPNEQFF
>NA|TRBV5-5|NA|TRBJ1-5
TGTGCCAGCAGCCTTGGGAGTAGCAATCAGCCCCAGCATTTT
CASSLGSSNQPQHF
>TRBD1|TRBV27|once|TRBJ2-7
TGTGCCAGCAGTTTTGGACAGGGGTCCTACGAGCAGTACTTC
CASSFGQGSYEQYF
>TRBD1|TRBV29-1|NA|TRBJ1-2
TGCAGCGGGGGACAGGTCAGCAACTATGGCTACACCTTC
CSGGQVSNYGYTF
>NA|TRBV6-5|NA|TRBJ2-7
TGTGCCAGCTGCCGTAAGGGAGAAGTAGAGCAGTACTTC
CASCRKGEVEQYF
>TRBD1|TRBV6-5|NA|TRBJ1-5
TGTGCCAGCAGTCAAACAGGGGTTGGAAATCAGCCCCAGCATTTT
CASSQTGVGNQPQHF
>TRBD1|TRBV7-9|NA|TRBJ2-2
TGTGCCAGCAGCACCGACAGGGTCAACACCGGGGAGCTGTTTTTT
CASSTDRVNTGELFF
>NA|TRBV30|NA|TRBJ1-5
TGTGCCTGGAGAACGGAGGGCCAGCCCCAGCATTTT
CAWRTEGQPQHF
>NA|TRBV5-4|NA|TRBJ2-7
TGTGCCAGCAGCTTGCGGGGACTGTCCTACGAGCAGTACTTC
CASSLRGLSYEQYF
>TRBD1|TRBV24-1|NA|TRBJ2-7
TGTGCCACCAGTGACCCAACCGGGACAGTCTACGAGCAGTACTTC
CATSDPTGTVYEQYF
>TRBD1|TRBV7-2|NA|TRBJ2-1
TGTGCCTGCCGGGACAGGGCCAACAATGAGCAGTTCTTC
CACRDRANNEQFF
>NA|TRBV27|NA|TRBJ1-5
TGTGCCAGCAGTCCTCGGCGGAGGGCGGGACAGCCCCAGCATTTT
CASSPRRRAGQPQHF
>NA|TRBV20-1|NA|TRBJ2-6
TGCAGTGCCTTTGGGGCCAACGTCCTGACTTTC
CSAFGANVLTF
>TRBD1|TRBV28|NA|TRBJ1-1
TGTGCCAGCAGTTTAGCTACAGGGGTGAACACTGAAGCTTTCTTT
CASSLATGVNTEAFF
>TRBD2|TRBV10-3|NA|TRBJ2-1
TGTGCCATACAAAGCGGGAACTCCTACAATGAGCAGTTCTTC
CAIQSGNSYNEQFF
>NA|TRBV30|NA|TRBJ1-1
TGTGCCTCTCTTAAACAGGATTGGAACACTGAAGCTTTCTTT
CASLKQDWNTEAFF
>TRBD2|TRBV20-1|NA|TRBJ2-5
TGCAGTGCTAGTACACTAGCGGGAGATGGAGAGACCCAGTACTTC
CSASTLAGDGETQYF
>TRBD2|TRBV7-7|NA|TRBJ2-3
TGTGCTAGCAGCTTAGGTCGCGTTGCGGGAGCCCTGGATACGCAGTATTTT
CASSLGRVAGALDTQYF
>NA|TRBV3-1/TRBV3-2|NA|TRBJ2-7
TGTGCCAGCAGCCAAGACGCTAGGAGATACGAGCAGTACTTC
CASSQDARRYEQYF
>NA|TRBV9|NA|TRBJ1-5
TGTGCCAGCAGCGTAGGTGGGGCTGGGCAGCCCCAGCATTTT
CASSVGGAGQPQHF
>NA|TRBV7-3|NA|TRBJ1-2
TGTGCCAGCAGCTTAACAGGGGAATATGGCTACACCTTC
CASSLTGEYGYTF
>NA|TRBV4-3|NA|TRBJ1-6
TGCGCCAGCAGCCAAGATCAGGGGAGCTCCTATAATTCACCCCTCCACTTT
CASSQDQGSSYNSPLHF